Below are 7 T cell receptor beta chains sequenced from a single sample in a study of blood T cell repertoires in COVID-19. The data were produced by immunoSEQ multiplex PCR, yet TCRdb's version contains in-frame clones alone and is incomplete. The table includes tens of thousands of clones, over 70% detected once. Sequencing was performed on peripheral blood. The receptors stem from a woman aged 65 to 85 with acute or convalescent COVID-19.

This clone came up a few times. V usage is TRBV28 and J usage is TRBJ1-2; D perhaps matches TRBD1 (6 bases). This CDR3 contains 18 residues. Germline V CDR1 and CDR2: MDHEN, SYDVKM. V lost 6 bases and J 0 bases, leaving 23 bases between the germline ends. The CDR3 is CASRTLGQQGMANYGYTF. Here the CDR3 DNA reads TGTGCCAGCAGAACATTAGGCCAACAGGGCATGGCTAACTATGGCTACACCTTC.

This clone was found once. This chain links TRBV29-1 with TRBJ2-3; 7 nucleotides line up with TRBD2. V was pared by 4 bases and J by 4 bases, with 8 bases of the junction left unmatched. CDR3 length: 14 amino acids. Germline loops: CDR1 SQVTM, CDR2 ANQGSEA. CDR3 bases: TGCAGCGTTGGGACTAGATGGGTCGCAGATACGCAGTATTTT. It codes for CSVGTRWVADTQYF.

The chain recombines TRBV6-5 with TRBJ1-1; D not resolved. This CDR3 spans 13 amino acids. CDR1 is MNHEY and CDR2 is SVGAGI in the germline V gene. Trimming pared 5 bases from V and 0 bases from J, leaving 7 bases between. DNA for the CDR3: TGTGCCAGCAGTCTGACACTGAACACTGAAGCTTTCTTT. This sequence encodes CASSLTLNTEAFF.

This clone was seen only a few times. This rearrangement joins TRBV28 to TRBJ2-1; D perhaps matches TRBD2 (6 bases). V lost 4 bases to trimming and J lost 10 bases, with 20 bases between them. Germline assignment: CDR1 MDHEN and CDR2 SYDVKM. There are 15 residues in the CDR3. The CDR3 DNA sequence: TGTGCCAGCAGTTCTAGCGACGTGGGGTTAAACGAGCAGTTCTTC. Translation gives CASSSSDVGLNEQFF.

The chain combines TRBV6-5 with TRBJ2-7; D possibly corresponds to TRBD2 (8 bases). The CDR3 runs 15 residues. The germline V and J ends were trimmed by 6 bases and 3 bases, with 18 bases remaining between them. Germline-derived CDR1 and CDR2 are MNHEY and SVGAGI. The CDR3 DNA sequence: TGTGCCAGCAGACGCAGGGGGAGCGGGAGCTACGAGCAGTACTTC. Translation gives CASRRRGSGSYEQYF.

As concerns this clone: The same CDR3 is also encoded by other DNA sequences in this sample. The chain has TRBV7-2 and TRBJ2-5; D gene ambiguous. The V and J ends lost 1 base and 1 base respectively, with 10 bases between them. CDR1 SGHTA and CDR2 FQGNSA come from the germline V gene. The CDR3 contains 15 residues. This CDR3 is CASSLVDRAQETQYF. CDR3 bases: TGTGCCAGCAGCTTAGTTGATAGAGCCCAAGAGACCCAGTACTTC.

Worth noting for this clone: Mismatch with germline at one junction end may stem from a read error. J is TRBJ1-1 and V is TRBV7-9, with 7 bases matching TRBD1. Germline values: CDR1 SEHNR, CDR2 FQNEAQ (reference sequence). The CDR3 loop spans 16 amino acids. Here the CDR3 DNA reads TGCGCCAGCAGCCCCGGGGACAGAGTCATCTCAGCTGAAGCTTTCTTT. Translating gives CASSPGDRVISAEAFF.